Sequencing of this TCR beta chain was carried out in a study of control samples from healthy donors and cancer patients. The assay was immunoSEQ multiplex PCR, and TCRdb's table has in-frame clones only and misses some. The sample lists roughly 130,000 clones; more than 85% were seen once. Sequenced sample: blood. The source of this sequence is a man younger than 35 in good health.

The CDR3 loop is CASSATEGVAEAFF. The CDR3 DNA reads TGTGCCAGCAGCGCTACGGAGGGGGTCGCTGAAGCTTTCTTT. The genes are TRBV3-1 (or the pseudogene TRBV3-2) and TRBJ1-1; perhaps TRBD1 as D (6 bases). Trimming took off 5 bases at V and 6 bases at J, with 16 bases between the two ends. The CDR3 extends over 14 amino acids. Germline CDR1 is LGHDT and CDR2 is YNNKEL (reference sequence).